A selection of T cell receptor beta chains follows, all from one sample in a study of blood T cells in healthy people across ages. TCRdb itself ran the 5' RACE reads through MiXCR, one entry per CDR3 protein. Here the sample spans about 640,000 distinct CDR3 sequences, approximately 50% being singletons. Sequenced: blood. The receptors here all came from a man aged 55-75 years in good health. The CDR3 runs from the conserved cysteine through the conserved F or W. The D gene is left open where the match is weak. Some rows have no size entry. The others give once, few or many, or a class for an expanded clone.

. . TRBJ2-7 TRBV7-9 TGTGCCAGCAGCGCCTGGGACTACGAGCAGTACTTC CASSAWDYEQYF
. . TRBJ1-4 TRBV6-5 TGTGCCAGCAGTTCGCAGGATGAAAAACTGTTTTTT CASSSQDEKLFF
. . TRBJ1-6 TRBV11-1 TGTGCCAGCAGCAAGCGGGGACGGTATAATTCACCCCTCCACTTT CASSKRGRYNSPLHF
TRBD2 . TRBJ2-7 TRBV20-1 TGCAGTGCTAGGGATAGACTAGCGGGGGACTCTAATTACGAGCAGTACTTC CSARDRLAGDSNYEQYF
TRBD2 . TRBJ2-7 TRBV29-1 TGCAGCGTTGAAACTCTAGCGGGGGGGTACGAGCAGTACTTC CSVETLAGGYEQYF
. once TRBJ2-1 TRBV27 TGTGCCAGCAGCCCCGGGACATTCCCCTACAATGAGCAGTTCTTC CASSPGTFPYNEQFF
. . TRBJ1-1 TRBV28 TGTGCCAGCAGCCAAGCAGGGGCCGGGGAGGCTTTCTTT CASSQAGAGEAFF
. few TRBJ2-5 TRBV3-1 TGTGCCAGCAGCCAAGGTGGTCGGGCCTGGGAGACCCAGTACTTC CASSQGGRAWETQYF
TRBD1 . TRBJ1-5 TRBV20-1 TGCAGTGCCCATAAACAGGGGGCCTATACATCTTATAGCAGTCAGCCCCAGCATTTT CSAHKQGAYTSYSSQPQHF
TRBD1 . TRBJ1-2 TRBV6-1 TGTGCCAGCAGTGAAGTAACAGGGGCTGGCTACACCTTC CASSEVTGAGYTF
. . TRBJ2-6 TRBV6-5 TGTGCCAGCAGCACTTCGGCTGGGGCCAACGTCCTGACTTTC CASSTSAGANVLTF
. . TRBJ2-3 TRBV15 TGTGCCACCAGCAGGGAGTACACAGATACGCAGTATTTT CATSREYTDTQYF
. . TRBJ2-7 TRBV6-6 TGTGCCAGCAGTTACTCGAGCGAGTACGAGCAGTACTTC CASSYSSEYEQYF
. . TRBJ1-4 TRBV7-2 TGTGCCAGCAGCTTAGAGACGGACGCAACTAATGAAAAACTGTTTTTT CASSLETDATNEKLFF
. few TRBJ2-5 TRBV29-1 TGCAGCGTTGACCGTAGCGACCCACAAGAGACCCAGTACTTC CSVDRSDPQETQYF
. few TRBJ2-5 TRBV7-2 TGTGCCAGCAGTCTAGGAGTGGGAGAGACCCAGTACTTC CASSLGVGETQYF
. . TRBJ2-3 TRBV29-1 TGCAGCGTGACCTCAAGGGGTAGCACAGATACGCAGTATTTT CSVTSRGSTDTQYF
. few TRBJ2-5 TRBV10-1 TGCGCCAGCAGTGAGGGGGCTCGGAGAGAGACCCAGTACTTC CASSEGARRETQYF
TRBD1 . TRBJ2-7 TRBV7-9 TGTGCCAGCACCCGATCACCGGACAGGGCCTTCGGCGAGCAGTACTTC CASTRSPDRAFGEQYF
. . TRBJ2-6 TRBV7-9 TGTGCCAGCAGCCCGACCGGGTTGGGCTCCGCTGGGGCCAACGTCCTGACTTTC CASSPTGLGSAGANVLTF
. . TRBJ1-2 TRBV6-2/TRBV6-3 TGTGCCAGCAGGACGTCATATGGCTACACCTTC CASRTSYGYTF
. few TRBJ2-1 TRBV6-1 TGTGCCAGCCGGACCGGGACGGGTCGAGATGAGCAGTTCTTC CASRTGTGRDEQFF
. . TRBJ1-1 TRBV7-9 TGTGCCAGCAGCTGGAATCCGGACACTGAAGCTTTCTTT CASSWNPDTEAFF
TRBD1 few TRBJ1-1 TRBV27 TGTGCCAGCAGTATCCAGGGGGCGAGCACTGAAGCTTTCTTT CASSIQGASTEAFF
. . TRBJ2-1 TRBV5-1 TGCGCCAGCAGCCCAAAACAGGTTAGGTACGATGAGCAGTTCTTC CASSPKQVRYDEQFF
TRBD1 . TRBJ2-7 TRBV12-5 TGTGCTAGTGGTTTGGTACTATCCGGGACAGGACCGTACGAGCAGTACTTC CASGLVLSGTGPYEQYF